This T cell receptor (beta chain) was profiled in a study of T cells in Graves' hyperthyroidism and ophthalmopathy. Study findings and constraints: Ophthalmopathy was distinguished from stable hyperthyroidism by 13 V-J signatures.

V lost 5 bases, J lost 1 base, and 6 bases lay in between. CDR1 and CDR2 (germline): PRHDT, FYEKMQ (reference sequence). CDR3 length equals 13 residues. Amplified TCR beta CDR3 regions derived from RNA transcripts. The TCR CDR3 first-round RT-PCR relied on the HTBI primer set. TCRdb reanalysed the multiplex PCR reads using MiXCR and keeps one entry per CDR3 protein. The sample holds roughly 360,000 distinct CDR3 sequences, roughly 12% seen once. Concerning this clonotype itself: Antigen unknown.

The TCR sequence derives from a man aged 25 to 45 with Graves' hyperthyroidism that later progressed to Graves' ophthalmopathy. The source material was blood. V gene TRBV13 combines with J gene TRBJ2-4; D remains ambiguous. The CDR3 sequence is CASSPPAKNIQYF. The CDR3 DNA follows: TGTGCCAGCAGCCCCCCGGCCAAAAACATTCAGTACTTC.